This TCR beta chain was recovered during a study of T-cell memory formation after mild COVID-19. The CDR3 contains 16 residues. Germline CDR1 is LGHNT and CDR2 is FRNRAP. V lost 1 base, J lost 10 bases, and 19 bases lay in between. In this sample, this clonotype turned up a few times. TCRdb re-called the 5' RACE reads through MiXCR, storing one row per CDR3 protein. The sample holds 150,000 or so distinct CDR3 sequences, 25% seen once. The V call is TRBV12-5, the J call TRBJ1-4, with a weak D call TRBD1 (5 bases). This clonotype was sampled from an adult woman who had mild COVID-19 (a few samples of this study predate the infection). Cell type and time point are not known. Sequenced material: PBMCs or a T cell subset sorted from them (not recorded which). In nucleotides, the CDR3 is TGTGCTAGTGGTTTGGCTTTCAGGGTGAGTCCTGGAAAACTGTTTTTT. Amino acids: CASGLAFRVSPGKLFF.